This T cell receptor (beta chain) was observed in a study of blood T cell repertoires in COVID-19. Study context: Samples taken during acute and convalescent COVID-19 were collected in the United States, Italy and Spain.

The CDR3 is made up of 13 amino acids. Germline CDR1 is GTSNPN and CDR2 is SVGIG (reference sequence). The V gene lost 5 bases and the J gene lost 5 bases, with 15 bases spanning the gap. Repertoires were generated with immunoSEQ multiplex PCR, while TCRdb's copy carries only in-frame clones and drops some. The sample has about 190,000 clones; 82% are singletons. The sequence came from a woman in her fifties or sixties with acute COVID-19. This chain joins TRBV30 and TRBJ2-5; TRBD2 might be the D (6 bases). Sequencing was performed on PBMCs or T cells enriched from blood (not recorded which). The CDR3, as DNA: TGTGCCTGGGGGCCGAAGGGACTCGAGACCCAGTACTTC. Its protein product is CAWGPKGLETQYF.